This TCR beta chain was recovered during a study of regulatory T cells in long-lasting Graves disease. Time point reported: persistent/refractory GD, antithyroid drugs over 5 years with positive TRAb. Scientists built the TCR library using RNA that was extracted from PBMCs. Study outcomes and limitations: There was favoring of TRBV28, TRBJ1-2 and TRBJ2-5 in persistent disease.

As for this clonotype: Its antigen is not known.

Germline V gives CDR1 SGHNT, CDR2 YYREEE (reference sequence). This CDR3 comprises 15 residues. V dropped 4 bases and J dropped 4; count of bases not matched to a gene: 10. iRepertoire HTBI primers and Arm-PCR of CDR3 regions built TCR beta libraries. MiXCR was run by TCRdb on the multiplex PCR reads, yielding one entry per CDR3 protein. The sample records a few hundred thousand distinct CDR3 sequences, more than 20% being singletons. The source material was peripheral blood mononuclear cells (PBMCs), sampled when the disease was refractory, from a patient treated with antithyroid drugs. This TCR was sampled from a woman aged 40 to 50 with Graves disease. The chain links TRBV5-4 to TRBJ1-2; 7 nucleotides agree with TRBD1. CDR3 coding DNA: TGTGCCAGCAGCGTCCGACAGGGTGGCGCCTATGGCTACACCTTC. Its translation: CASSVRQGGAYGYTF. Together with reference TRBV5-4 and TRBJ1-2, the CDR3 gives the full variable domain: ETGVTQSPTHLIKTRGQQVTLRCSSQSGHNTVSWYQQALGQGPQFIFQYYREEENGRGNFPPRFSGLQFPNYSSELNVNALELDDSALYLCASSVRQGGAYGYTFGSGTRLTVV.